A selection of T cell receptor beta chains follows, all from one sample in a study of T cells in Graves' hyperthyroidism and ophthalmopathy. TCRdb processed the multiplex PCR reads anew with MiXCR; each CDR3 protein has one entry. The sample shows 550,000 to 800,000 distinct CDR3 sequences, roughly 17% of them seen only once. The sample taken for sequencing was blood. The receptors were sampled from a man between 45 and 60 years old with Graves' hyperthyroidism. Each CDR3 is given without its conserved first and last residue. Clone size appears in some rows only: once, few, many, or a class for an expanded clone.

many TRBV24-1 ATRQGITGELF
few TRBV6-1 ASSESRRNGEQY
- TRBV6-2/TRBV6-3 ASSPGTGAYPWH
many TRBV9 ASSTNPGTPNGGGHEQF
many TRBV11-2 ASSPGLSGKGEQY
many TRBV28 ASSLRGLTNEKLF
many TRBV27 ASSPLAGGLAYEQY
many TRBV28 ASSSQWLSGDTDTQY
many TRBV12-3/TRBV12-4 ASSPGPLIRNTEAF
many TRBV15 ATSREAGGSNEQF
- TRBV7-9 ASRDRVHGYT
few TRBV5-1 ASSLGQWTEKLF
- TRBV6-2/TRBV6-3 ASNPRAVDTQY
few TRBV6-1 ASSEGSAALAGKDEQF
- TRBV7-2 ASSLASVSYEQY
many TRBV7-3 ASSELGRAEQF
- TRBV20-1 SARDSASPGSVEQY
- TRBV6-1 ASKIGTGRSGNTIY
- TRBV10-3 ASGDAGRQQY
- TRBV28 ASSSRQGPNTGELF
many TRBV2 ASRDSGLAGGGQF
- TRBV24-1 ATGKEGNTEAF
many TRBV10-3 ATTQQGASGNTIY
- TRBV4-2 ASSPPGGAGGIYEQY
- TRBV18 ASSPPLSDQETQY
many TRBV28 ASSLTGGSNTEAF
many TRBV6-5 ASSYGGGHSYEQY
many TRBV2 ASSEYVLAF
- TRBV28 ASSPGGKNIQH
many TRBV19 ASSIAGVTYNEQF
many TRBV5-1 ASSTSGSTDTQY